The 10 T cell receptor beta chains in this list originate from one sample, sequenced in a study of shared T cell receptors in the human thymus. Clones were sequenced by immunoSEQ multiplex PCR, and TCRdb holds only the in-frame ones, with some missing. The data hold about 660,000 clones, with around 89% observed a single time. In addition, the sample was reused for a study of human thymus T cells.

Sequencing was done on a sample of thymocytes. The receptors shown here come from a boy younger than two with a congenital heart defect.

DNA for the CDR3: TGTGCCAGCAGGGGGGGGACAGGGCGGGAGACCCAGTACTTC. Translated, it gives CASRGGTGRETQYF. The V and J genes are TRBV11-3 and TRBJ2-5, with 9 positions matching TRBD1. Per germline, CDR1 SGHNT and CDR2 YENEEA. This CDR3 region has 14 residues. V gave up 6 bases and J gave up 5 bases; unmatched junction bases: 7.

The chain joins TRBV10-3 to TRBJ1-4, with 9 bases fitting TRBD1. Germline CDR1 ENHRY, CDR2 SYGVKD. J gave up 2 bases and V 5 bases, and 9 bases lay outside the gene matches. This CDR3 contains 17 residues. The chain's CDR3 is CAISPGQGPGTNEKLFF. CDR3 sequence (DNA): TGTGCCATCAGTCCGGGACAGGGACCCGGCACTAATGAAAAACTGTTTTTT.

The chain uses TRBV28 and TRBJ1-4; D ambiguous. CDR1 and CDR2 (germline): MDHEN, SYDVKM. The CDR3 runs 15 residues. V dropped 3 bases and J dropped 4 bases, with 12 bases sitting between them. CDR3 nucleotides: TGTGCCAGCAGTTTCTCAGACACCTTTAATGAAAAACTGTTTTTT. Its translation: CASSFSDTFNEKLFF.

V is TRBV9 and J is TRBJ2-5; TRBD2 is a possible D gene (6 bases). The CDR3 length is 14 residues. In germline, CDR1 is SGDLS, CDR2 YYNGEE. V was clipped by 3 bases and J by 1 base, with 10 bases between them. The CDR3 DNA follows: TGTGCCAGCAGCGGAAGAGCGGGCCAAGAGACCCAGTACTTC. It codes for CASSGRAGQETQYF.

The rearrangement joins TRBV4-3 to TRBJ1-2, with TRBD1 identical over 8 bases. The CDR3 covers 15 residues. Germline trimming cut 3 bases from V and 6 bases from J; bases unmatched to any gene: 9. Germline CDR1 and CDR2: LGHNA and YSLEER. DNA of the CDR3: TGCGCCAGCAGCCAGAGACAGGGGCCAAAGAATGGCTACACCTTC. Its protein product is CASSQRQGPKNGYTF.

The chain links TRBV28 to TRBJ2-7, with 10 bases lining up with TRBD1. V lost 6 bases and J lost 6; bases outside the gene matches: 23. The CDR3 covers 19 residues. Germline CDR1 is MDHEN and CDR2 is SYDVKM. The chain's CDR3 is CASSPGPRDRGPRGFEQYF. The CDR3 region has the DNA TGTGCCAGCAGCCCAGGGCCCCGAGACAGGGGGCCCAGGGGGTTCGAGCAGTACTTC.

This clone was observed a few times. The CDR3 DNA sequence: TGCGCCAGCAGCTTGGGGGCGAGTAGCGGGAGTTCCTACAATGAGCAGTTCTTC. Translating it yields CASSLGASSGSSYNEQFF. This chain uses TRBV5-1 with TRBJ2-1; the match to TRBD2 covers 9 bases. Looked up from germline, CDR1 is SGHRS and CDR2 is YFSETQ. This CDR3 region has 18 residues. The ends lost 0 bases at V and 1 base at J; junction bases unmatched: 8.

To note about this clone: Germline is not matched at one junction end, which may reflect a read error. The chain has TRBV7-2 and TRBJ2-3, with 10 bases aligning to TRBD2. In germline, CDR1 is SGHTA, CDR2 FQGNSA. The CDR3 loop spans 15 amino acids. The CDR3 nucleotides read TGTGCCAGCGGCTTTAGCGGGAGGTACACAGATACGCAGTATTTT. Its protein is CASGFSGRYTDTQYF.

V is TRBV20-1 and J is TRBJ1-2; no reliable D call. Germline loops: CDR1 DFQATT, CDR2 SNEGSKA (reference sequence). Trimming took 1 base from V and 7 from J, leaving 4 bases between them. This CDR3 is built from 10 residues. This CDR3 reads CSARVGGYTF. The CDR3 region has the DNA TGCAGTGCTAGAGTCGGTGGCTACACCTTC.

The V call is TRBV7-3, the J call TRBJ2-1; 9 nucleotides line up with TRBD2. J gave up 0 bases and V 6 bases, and 9 bases lay outside the gene matches. The length of the CDR3 is 17 residues. Germline V gene data show CDR1 as SGHTA and CDR2 as FQGTGA. Here the CDR3 reads CASRYPHSGSSYNEQFF. The CDR3 DNA is TGTGCCAGCAGGTACCCACATAGCGGGAGCTCCTACAATGAGCAGTTCTTC.